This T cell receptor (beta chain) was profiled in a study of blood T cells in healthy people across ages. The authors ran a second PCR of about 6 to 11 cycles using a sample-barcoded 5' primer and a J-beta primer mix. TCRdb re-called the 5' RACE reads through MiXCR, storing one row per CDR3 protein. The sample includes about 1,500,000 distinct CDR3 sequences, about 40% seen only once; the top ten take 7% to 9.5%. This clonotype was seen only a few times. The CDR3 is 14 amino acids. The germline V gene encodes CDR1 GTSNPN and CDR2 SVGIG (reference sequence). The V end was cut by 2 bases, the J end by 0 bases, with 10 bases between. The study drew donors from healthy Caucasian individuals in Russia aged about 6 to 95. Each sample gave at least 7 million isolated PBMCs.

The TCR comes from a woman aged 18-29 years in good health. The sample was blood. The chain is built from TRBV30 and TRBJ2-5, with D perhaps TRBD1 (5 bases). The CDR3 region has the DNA TGTGCCTGGAGTCGGACACCCAACCAAGAGACCCAGTACTTC. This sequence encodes CAWSRTPNQETQYF.